Following are 20 T cell receptor beta chains from one sample sequenced in a study of cytomegalovirus exposure and HLA in healthy donors. 60 Vbeta and 13 Jbeta primers were used in PCR. Profiling relied on immunoSEQ multiplex PCR, and the TCRdb table lists in-frame clones only, not all of them. Seen here are hundreds of thousands of clones, around 80% observed once, and the top ten hold 0.58%. Sample: PBMCs. These TCRs come from a woman aged 40 to 50 in good health and CMV-seronegative.

This chain joins TRBV11-3 and TRBJ1-2; weak D call: TRBD1 (6 bases). The CDR3 has 14 residues. The V end lost 4 bases, the J end lost 4 bases, and 13 bases lay between the germline ends. Germline CDR1 and CDR2: SGHNT and YENEEA. Here the CDR3 DNA reads TGTGCCAGCAGCTCCGGGACATATCGCTATGGCTACACCTTC. Translating gives CASSSGTYRYGYTF.

The chain couples TRBV5-1 to TRBJ2-5; 11 bases fit TRBD2. This CDR3 contains 17 residues. V trimming: 2 bases; J trimming: 1 base; junction bases outside the gene matches: 7. Germline values: CDR1 SGHRS, CDR2 YFSETQ. CDR3 loop: CASSLYTSGGTQETQYF. The CDR3 nucleotides are TGCGCCAGCAGCTTATATACTAGCGGGGGCACCCAAGAGACCCAGTACTTC.

This clone was seen a single time. The CDR3 DNA reads TGTGCCAGCAGCGACTCCACAGATACGCAGTATTTT. It translates to CASSDSTDTQYF. This sequence joins TRBV7-2 and TRBJ2-3; no definite D call. CDR1 and CDR2 (germline): SGHTA, FQGNSA. The CDR3 is 12 residues long. Trimming cost V 5 bases and J 2 bases, with 5 bases left between them.

This chain connects TRBV19 to TRBJ1-2; TRBD1 agrees at 7 bases. The CDR3 spans 12 residues. V dropped 1 base and J dropped 10; count of bases not matched to a gene: 3. Germline values: CDR1 LNHDA, CDR2 SQIVND (reference sequence). In nucleotides, the CDR3 is TGTGCCAGTAGTATAGCGGGACAGCCCTACACCTTC. Translated, it gives CASSIAGQPYTF. The entire variable domain, with the rest obtained from reference TRBV19 and TRBJ1-2, is as follows: DGGITQSPKYLFRKEGQNVTLSCEQNLNHDAMYWYRQDPGQGLRLIYYSQIVNDFQKGDIAEGYSVSREKKESFPLTVTSAQKNPTAFYLCASSIAGQPYTFGSGTRLTVV.

This clone was detected only a few times. The V call is TRBV7-2, the J call TRBJ1-1, with D possibly being TRBD1 (6 bases). CDR1 is SGHTA and CDR2 is FQGNSA in the germline V gene. The length of the CDR3 is 13 residues. Trimming took 1 base from V and 11 from J, leaving 14 bases between them. The CDR3 reads CASSLGTVTVAFF. In DNA, the CDR3 is TGTGCCAGCAGCTTAGGGACAGTCACCGTGGCTTTCTTT.

The rearrangement uses TRBV28 and TRBJ2-5, with 11 bases matching TRBD2. The CDR3 is 16 amino acids. Looked up from germline, CDR1 is MDHEN and CDR2 is SYDVKM. Unmatched junction bases numbered 10, after V lost 6 bases and J lost 4 bases. CDR3 amino acids: CASRNPLAGGRETQYF. The CDR3 DNA is TGTGCCAGCAGGAACCCCCTAGCGGGGGGTCGAGAGACCCAGTACTTC.

The chain is built from TRBV7-3 and TRBJ2-5, with TRBD1 identical over 10 bases. With the DNA end fitting TRBJ2-7 better, the J assignment may be wrong. CDR1 and CDR2 (germline): SGHTA, FQGTGA. The CDR3 is 15 residues long. The CDR3 loop is CASSEGTGDSYEQYF. The CDR3 bases are TGTGCCAGCAGCGAGGGGACAGGGGACTCCTACGAGCAGTACTTC.

The V and J genes are TRBV4-1 and TRBJ2-7, with TRBD1 as a possible D gene (5 bases). V lost 3 bases and J lost 0, with 9 bases in between. Germline V gene data show CDR1 as MGHRA and CDR2 as YSYEKL. This CDR3 spans 14 amino acids. Here the CDR3 DNA reads TGCGCCAGCAGCCAGGGTGACAGCTCCTACGAGCAGTACTTC. Translated: CASSQGDSSYEQYF.

This chain connects TRBV18 to TRBJ1-4; 7 positions match TRBD1. V shed 6 bases, J shed 7 bases, and the junction held 8 bases outside the gene matches. The CDR3 consists of 14 residues. Germline CDR1 is KGHSH and CDR2 is LQKENI. CDR3 DNA: TGTGCCAGCTCGCCCGGACAGGTTCGTGAAAAACTGTTTTTT. This translates into CASSPGQVREKLFF. Supplemented by reference TRBV18 and TRBJ1-4, the full variable domain reads NAGVMQNPRHLVRRRGQEARLRCSPMKGHSHVYWYRQLPEEGLKFMVYLQKENIIDESGMPKERFSAEFPKEGPSILRIQQVVRGDSAAYFCASSPGQVREKLFFGSGTQLSVL.

For the CDR3, the DNA is TGTGCCAGTAGTAACTTAGCGGGGGCCGGAGAGCAGTACTTC. Encoded protein: CASSNLAGAGEQYF. The chain has TRBV19 and TRBJ2-7, with 9 positions matching TRBD2. The CDR3 is made up of 14 amino acids. The V gene end was trimmed by 4 bases and the J gene end by 7 bases; junction bases not matched to a gene: 8. CDR1 is LNHDA and CDR2 is SQIVND in the germline V gene (reference sequence). Based on the CDR3 plus reference TRBV19 and TRBJ2-7, the full variable domain is DGGITQSPKYLFRKEGQNVTLSCEQNLNHDAMYWYRQDPGQGLRLIYYSQIVNDFQKGDIAEGYSVSREKKESFPLTVTSAQKNPTAFYLCASSNLAGAGEQYFGPGTRLTVT.

This clone occurred a few times. CDR3 sequence: CASSPTGGDQPQHF. The CDR3 DNA sequence: TGTGCCAGCAGTCCCACCGGGGGGGATCAGCCCCAGCATTTT. The chain combines TRBV28 with TRBJ1-5, with a weak D call TRBD1 (5 bases). The CDR3 covers 14 residues. Germline-derived CDR1 and CDR2 are MDHEN and SYDVKM. V shed 5 bases and J shed 5 bases, with 13 bases lying between them.

The rearrangement joins TRBV5-8 to TRBJ2-1, with 9 bases lining up with TRBD2. The germline V gene encodes CDR1 SGHTS and CDR2 YDEGEE. The V and J ends lost 4 bases and 8 bases, in that order; junction bases with no gene match: 13. This CDR3 comprises 16 residues. The CDR3 loop is CASSQPSGVWGDEQFF. CDR3 bases: TGTGCCAGCAGCCAACCTAGCGGGGTATGGGGGGATGAGCAGTTCTTC.

The V call is TRBV19, the J call TRBJ1-2, with TRBD1 matching 12 bases. This CDR3 has 16 amino acids. Trimming removed 10 bases from V and 8 bases from J; junction bases left unmatched: 17. Germline CDR1 is LNHDA and CDR2 is SQIVND (reference sequence). CDR3 nucleotides: TGTGCCACTAAGGATTATTCGGGACAGGGGGCATTCGGCTACACCTTC. It encodes CATKDYSGQGAFGYTF.

This clone occurred a few times. The chain joins TRBV5-4 to TRBJ1-1; D call uncertain. The CDR3 contains 13 residues. Trimming removed 2 bases at V and 2 bases at J, with 7 bases between. Per germline, CDR1 SGHNT and CDR2 YYREEE (reference sequence). The CDR3 region is CASSFRSNTEAFF. CDR3 bases: TGTGCCAGCAGCTTTAGGAGTAACACTGAAGCTTTCTTT.

The genes are TRBV7-9 and TRBJ1-2; 9 bases match TRBD1. CDR1 SEHNR and CDR2 FQNEAQ come from the germline V gene (reference sequence). This CDR3 has 16 amino acids. V was clipped by 4 bases and J by 0 bases; unmatched bases: 6. CDR3 amino acids: CASSSSGTGTNYGYTF. DNA of the CDR3: TGTGCCAGCAGCTCCTCGGGGACAGGGACTAACTATGGCTACACCTTC.

The gene calls are TRBV5-1 and TRBJ2-2; D might be TRBD1 (5 bases). Germline CDR1 and CDR2: SGHRS and YFSETQ. V was cut by 0 bases and J by 10 bases, with 13 bases left in between. The CDR3 has 14 amino acids. The CDR3 region is CASSLGQSASELFF. The CDR3 region has the DNA TGCGCCAGCAGCTTGGGACAGTCCGCTTCGGAGCTGTTTTTT. Together with reference TRBV5-1 and TRBJ2-2, the CDR3 gives the full variable domain: KAGVTQTPRYLIKTRGQQVTLSCSPISGHRSVSWYQQTPGQGLQFLFEYFSETQRNKGNFPGRFSGRQFSNSRSEMNVSTLELGDSALYLCASSLGQSASELFFGEGSRLTVL.

The CDR3 protein is CASSSLRPGLSNQPQHF. CDR3 DNA: TGTGCCAGCAGCTCATTACGGCCAGGGCTTAGCAATCAGCCCCAGCATTTT. This chain links TRBV7-2 with TRBJ1-5; maybe TRBD1 (5 bases). With 4 bases removed from V and 0 bases from J, the gap between germline ends came to 16 bases. This CDR3 is 17 amino acids long. Germline CDR1 SGHTA, CDR2 FQGNSA. The full variable domain, in which reference TRBV7-2 and TRBJ1-5 provide the parts outside the CDR3, is GAGVSQSPSNKVTEKGKDVELRCDPISGHTALYWYRQSLGQGLEFLIYFQGNSAPDKSGLPSDRFSAERTGGSVSTLTIQRTQQEDSAVYLCASSSLRPGLSNQPQHFGDGTRLSIL.

The chain carries TRBV27 and TRBJ1-1; TRBD1 aligns across 12 bases. Trimming cost V 3 bases and J 1 base; bases outside gene matches: 6. This CDR3 comprises 17 residues. In germline, CDR1 is MNHEY, CDR2 SMNVEV (reference sequence). CDR3: CASSFPGQGARNTEAFF. The DNA for the CDR3 is TGTGCCAGCAGTTTTCCGGGACAGGGGGCGCGGAACACTGAAGCTTTCTTT.

The J gene is TRBJ2-2, the V gene TRBV9; 11 bases line up with TRBD2. The CDR3 length is 17 residues. Germline CDR1 SGDLS, CDR2 YYNGEE. The J segment lost 2 bases and the V segment lost 1 base, leaving 4 bases of the junction unmatched. CDR3 bases: TGTGCCAGCAGCGTAATCGGACTAGCGGGTAACACCGGGGAGCTGTTTTTT. It encodes CASSVIGLAGNTGELFF.

This chain connects TRBV2 to TRBJ1-1; the D is unclear. CDR1 and CDR2 from the germline V gene are SNHLY and FYNNEI. Trimming took off 3 bases at V and 1 base at J, with 12 bases between the two ends. This CDR3 has 15 amino acids. CDR3 DNA: TGTGCCAGCAGTGAGTCGGAGGAGACGAACACTGAAGCTTTCTTT. Encoded protein: CASSESEETNTEAFF.